This entry lists 32 T cell receptor beta chains sequenced from one sample in a study of identical twins. TCRdb called the 5' RACE reads again in MiXCR, with one record for every CDR3 protein. The data show around 290,000 distinct CDR3 sequences, roughly 10% seen once. A further study also used this sample, focusing on yellow fever vaccine responses in identical twins.

Sequencing input: CD8+ T cells sorted from blood. These receptors came from a woman under 30 in good health.

The chain is built from TRBV12-3 or TRBV12-4 and TRBJ2-1; TRBD2 aligns across 10 bases. Germline trimming cut 10 bases from V and 4 bases from J; bases unmatched to any gene: 19. The CDR3 contains 18 residues. The CDR3 here is CAICLALAGAGGYNEQFF. The CDR3, as DNA: TGTGCCATCTGTTTAGCGCTGGCGGGAGCGGGAGGGTACAATGAGCAGTTCTTC.

This clonotype showed up just once. The gene calls are TRBV15 and TRBJ2-7; D is perhaps TRBD1 or TRBD2 (6 bases each). This CDR3 comprises 14 residues. Germline loops: CDR1 LNHNV, CDR2 YYDKDF (reference sequence). Trimming stripped 1 base from V and 7 bases from J, with 14 bases between. CDR3 DNA: TGTGCCACCAGCAGAGGGGGGGCAGGTGGGGAGCAGTACTTC. This codes for CATSRGGAGGEQYF.

This clonotype appeared many times. The DNA of the CDR3 is TGCATCGGCCAGAACCTTGGTGAGCAGTTCTTC. Translated: CIGQNLGEQFF. The chain uses TRBV29-1 and TRBJ2-1; no clear D gene. The CDR3 consists of 11 residues. Germline V gene data show CDR1 as SQVTM and CDR2 as ANQGSEA.

In its sample, this clonotype was seen many times. The chain recombines TRBV20-1 with TRBJ2-7, with 11 nucleotides matching TRBD2. The CDR3 spans 14 residues. Per the germline V gene, CDR1 is DFQATT and CDR2 is SNEGSKA (reference sequence). V dropped 1 base and J dropped 4; count of bases not matched to a gene: 3. This chain's CDR3 is CSARVTSGGYEQYF. Written as DNA, the CDR3 is TGCAGTGCTAGAGTTACTAGCGGGGGATACGAGCAGTACTTC.

This sequence joins TRBV2 and TRBJ2-2, with D unclear. This CDR3 is built from 16 residues. CDR1 and CDR2 from the germline V gene are SNHLY and FYNNEI. The germline V and J ends were trimmed by 3 bases and 0 bases, with 11 bases remaining between them. The CDR3 DNA reads as TGTGCCAGCAGTGATAGGTACAAATCGAACACCGGGGAGCTGTTTTTT. This sequence encodes CASSDRYKSNTGELFF.

This clonotype has a count of ten or more. The gene calls are TRBV12-3 or TRBV12-4 and TRBJ2-7; 7 positions match TRBD1. This CDR3 is built from 15 residues. Germline trimming cut 3 bases from V and 3 bases from J; bases unmatched to any gene: 8. CDR3 bases: TGTGCCAGCAGTTTTGGGGCTACAGGGGACTACGAGCAGTACTTC. Translating it yields CASSFGATGDYEQYF.

This clonotype showed up many times. This rearrangement joins TRBV7-2 to TRBJ2-7; D perhaps matches TRBD2 (5 bases). The CDR3 length is 16 residues. Trimming pared 2 bases from V and 6 bases from J, leaving 20 bases between. From germline, CDR1 is SGHTA and CDR2 FQGNSA. The CDR3 DNA follows: TGTGCCAGCAGCTTACCCCCGGGATCCGTCATTTTCGAGCAGTACTTC. It is translated as CASSLPPGSVIFEQYF. The whole variable domain, remainder taken from reference TRBV7-2 and TRBJ2-7, is GAGVSQSPSNKVTEKGKDVELRCDPISGHTALYWYRQSLGQGLEFLIYFQGNSAPDKSGLPSDRFSAERTGGSVSTLTIQRTQQEDSAVYLCASSLPPGSVIFEQYFGPGTRLTVT.

This clonotype showed up many times. This chain links TRBV7-9 with TRBJ2-5; 7 positions agree with TRBD1. There are 14 residues in the CDR3. J gave up 2 bases and V 3 bases, and 3 bases lay outside the gene matches. Looked up from germline, CDR1 is SEHNR and CDR2 is FQNEAQ (reference sequence). CDR3 sequence reads: CASSFRDSQETQYF. CDR3 nucleotides: TGTGCCAGCAGCTTCCGGGACAGTCAAGAGACCCAGTACTTC.

This clonotype was counted a few times. V and J are TRBV27 and TRBJ2-1; D not resolved. The CDR3 loop spans 11 amino acids. V was trimmed by 7 bases and J by 5 bases, leaving 6 bases between them. CDR1 and CDR2 (germline): MNHEY, SMNVEV (reference sequence). CDR3 nucleotides: TGTGCCAGCAAGGTGAACAATGAGCAGTTCTTC. Amino acid sequence: CASKVNNEQFF.

This clonotype was seen ten or more times. This rearrangement joins TRBV6-4 to TRBJ2-1; a possible D gene is TRBD2 (5 bases). V gave up 0 bases and J gave up 6 bases, with 15 bases separating them. CDR1 and CDR2 (germline): MRHNA, SNTAGT. CDR3 size: 16 residues. The DNA for the CDR3 is TGTGCCAGCAGTGACTCAGGTGGGAGCCTTAGCAATGAGCAGTTCTTC. This codes for CASSDSGGSLSNEQFF.

This clonotype was seen ten or more times. The genes are TRBV6-2 or TRBV6-3 and TRBJ2-1; D gene uncertain. Germline values: CDR1 MNHEY, CDR2 SVGEGT. The CDR3 has 13 residues. V was pared by 0 bases and J by 3 bases, with 3 bases between. CDR3 sequence (DNA): TGTGCCAGCAGTTACTCGAACTACAATGAGCAGTTCTTC. Translated, it gives CASSYSNYNEQFF.

V and J are TRBV29-1 and TRBJ2-7; tentative D call: TRBD1 (5 bases). Trimming removed 4 bases at V and 3 bases at J, with 10 bases between. The CDR3 runs 12 residues. In germline, CDR1 is SQVTM, CDR2 ANQGSEA. Here the CDR3 reads CSVGREDYEQYF. As DNA, the CDR3 is TGCAGCGTTGGCAGGGAAGACTACGAGCAGTACTTC.

The chain couples TRBV7-9 to TRBJ2-2, with D possibly being TRBD1 or TRBD2 (5 bases each). V lost 11 bases and J lost 7, with 14 bases in between. The CDR3 has 12 amino acids. Looked up from germline, CDR1 is SEHNR and CDR2 is FQNEAQ (reference sequence). This CDR3 reads CAEGTKVGELFF. The CDR3 coding sequence is TGTGCCGAAGGGACGAAGGTCGGGGAGCTGTTTTTT.

This clonotype was counted many times. The chain couples TRBV4-3 to TRBJ2-7; D unresolved. The germline gives CDR1 LGHNA, CDR2 YSLEER. V was trimmed by 0 bases and J by 5 bases, leaving 11 bases between them. The CDR3 sequence is 14 residues long. The CDR3 DNA sequence: TGCGCCAGCAGCCAAGACCGGGTGGTGGACGAGCAGTACTTC. It specifies CASSQDRVVDEQYF.

The CDR3 loop is CASSTPRLAVGEQYF. DNA of the CDR3: TGTGCCAGCAGTACCCCCCGGTTAGCGGTAGGGGAGCAGTACTTC. The chain couples TRBV27 to TRBJ2-7; D possibly corresponds to TRBD2 (6 bases). V lost 5 bases and J lost 7, with 21 bases in between. The germline CDR1 and CDR2 sequences are MNHEY and SMNVEV (reference sequence). The CDR3 runs 15 residues.

This clonotype has just a few counts. The rearrangement joins TRBV20-1 to TRBJ2-5; 8 bases agree with TRBD2. CDR1 and CDR2 from the germline V gene are DFQATT and SNEGSKA (reference sequence). CDR3 length: 14 amino acids. Trimming removed 6 bases from V and 5 bases from J; junction bases left unmatched: 11. For the CDR3, the DNA is TGCAGTGCCCCCGGGACTAGATTGACTGAGACCCAGTACTTC. This encodes CSAPGTRLTETQYF.

The genes are TRBV9 and TRBJ2-7, with D perhaps TRBD1 (6 bases). The V end lost 3 bases, the J end lost 4 bases, and 17 bases lay between the germline ends. The germline gives CDR1 SGDLS, CDR2 YYNGEE. This CDR3 is built from 15 residues. The CDR3 sequence is CASSEETGSRYEQYF. Written as DNA, the CDR3 is TGTGCCAGCAGCGAAGAAACAGGGTCGCGGTACGAGCAGTACTTC.

The chain uses TRBV7-9 and TRBJ1-1; TRBD1 agrees at 8 bases. The CDR3 loop spans 16 amino acids. Trimming at V came to 4 bases and at J to 4 bases, leaving 11 bases not matched to a gene. Germline CDR1 and CDR2: SEHNR and FQNEAQ (reference sequence). CDR3 loop: CASSSRDRGRGTEAFF. The CDR3, as DNA: TGTGCCAGCAGCTCAAGAGACAGGGGTCGTGGCACTGAAGCTTTCTTT.

This clonotype appeared a few times. V and J are TRBV4-3 and TRBJ2-3; D is tentatively TRBD1 or TRBD2 (7 bases each). The CDR3 covers 18 residues. CDR1 LGHNA and CDR2 YSLEER come from the germline V gene. The V end was cut by 1 base, the J end by 0 bases, with 17 bases between. Written as DNA, the CDR3 is TGCGCCAGCAGCCAAGGGGGGGGAGAGGGGGCCAGCACAGATACGCAGTATTTT. Translating gives CASSQGGGEGASTDTQYF.

CDR3 sequence reads: CAISTGASGLGVNEQFF. In DNA form, the CDR3 reads TGTGCCATTTCCACCGGGGCTAGCGGGCTAGGGGTCAATGAGCAGTTCTTC. The rearrangement links TRBV10-3 to TRBJ2-1; TRBD2 matches 8 bases. The germline CDR1 and CDR2 sequences are ENHRY and SYGVKD. V lost 9 bases, J lost 6 bases, and 19 bases stayed unmatched. This CDR3 contains 17 residues.

The sample holds a few counts of this clonotype. V usage is TRBV7-9 and J usage is TRBJ2-1; D not certain. The germline V gene has CDR1 SEHNR and CDR2 FQNEAQ (reference sequence). This CDR3 contains 16 residues. V was pared by 4 bases and J by 0 bases, with 13 bases between. This CDR3 is CASSSGPRSSYNEQFF. The CDR3 bases are TGTGCCAGCAGCTCCGGTCCAAGGAGCTCCTACAATGAGCAGTTCTTC.

The V call is TRBV6-1, the J call TRBJ2-5; the match to TRBD1 covers 8 bases. The V gene end was trimmed by 5 bases and the J gene end by 4 bases; junction bases not matched to a gene: 3. The CDR3 loop spans 13 amino acids. CDR1 is MNHNS, CDR2 SASEGT, per germline. Here the CDR3 reads CASSTTGGETQYF. As DNA, the CDR3 is TGTGCCAGCAGTACCACAGGGGGAGAGACCCAGTACTTC.

At least ten counts were recorded for this clonotype. The V gene is TRBV15, the J gene TRBJ2-1; possibly TRBD1 or TRBD2 for D (5 bases each). Germline lookup yields CDR1 LNHNV and CDR2 YYDKDF (reference sequence). V lost 4 bases, J lost 9 bases, and 13 bases lay in between. The CDR3 has 13 amino acids. CDR3 nucleotides: TGTGCCACCAGCATGCCTAGCCAGGGTGAGCAGTTCTTC. This gives the protein CATSMPSQGEQFF.

V usage is TRBV30 and J usage is TRBJ2-7, with 7 bases aligning to TRBD1. Germline V gives CDR1 GTSNPN, CDR2 SVGIG (reference sequence). With V trimmed by 1 base and J by 7 bases, 7 bases remained unmatched. The CDR3 runs to 13 residues. The CDR3 region is CAWSETGRREQYF. The CDR3 DNA sequence: TGTGCCTGGAGTGAGACAGGGCGGCGGGAGCAGTACTTC.

The table lists this clonotype with a few counts. The chain joins TRBV29-1 to TRBJ2-7, with unresolved D. Germline V gives CDR1 SQVTM, CDR2 ANQGSEA. The CDR3 runs 11 residues. V was trimmed by 6 bases and J by 0 bases, leaving 6 bases between them. CDR3 in DNA: TGCAGCGTCGTGAGCTCCTACGAGCAGTACTTC. Translating it yields CSVVSSYEQYF.

This clonotype was seen a few times. This chain connects TRBV6-1 to TRBJ2-7; 7 positions match TRBD1. The ends lost 7 bases at V and 3 bases at J; junction bases unmatched: 12. The germline CDR1 and CDR2 sequences are MNHNS and SASEGT. The CDR3 has 15 amino acids. The CDR3 region is CASIVNWGQIYEQYF. The CDR3 DNA reads as TGTGCCAGCATAGTTAACTGGGGACAGATCTACGAGCAGTACTTC.

As regards this clonotype: A much larger clone lies one base from this, so it may be a read error. The rearrangement links TRBV5-1 to TRBJ2-7; a possible D gene is TRBD1 (6 bases). CDR1 is SGHRS and CDR2 is YFSETQ in the germline V gene. This CDR3 region has 14 residues. CDR3 coding DNA: TGCGCCACCAGCTTGTGGGCGGCAGGGGACGAGCAGTACTTC. This encodes CATSLWAAGDEQYF.

This clonotype came up a few times. V usage is TRBV13 and J usage is TRBJ2-5; D gene ambiguous. Trimming removed 3 bases from V and 1 base from J, with 9 bases in between. CDR1 is PRHDT, CDR2 FYEKMQ, per germline (reference sequence). This CDR3 contains 14 residues. In DNA, the CDR3 is TGTGCCAGCAGCTTTTGGGGTCCCCAAGAGACCCAGTACTTC. Translation: CASSFWGPQETQYF. The full variable domain, in which reference TRBV13 and TRBJ2-5 provide the parts outside the CDR3, is AAGVIQSPRHLIKEKRETATLKCYPIPRHDTVYWYQQGPGQDPQFLISFYEKMQSDKGSIPDRFSAQQFSDYHSELNMSSLELGDSALYFCASSFWGPQETQYFGPGTRLLVL.

Of note for this clonotype: At one of its ends the junction is not consistent with the germline gene, which may arise from a read error. V usage is TRBV28 and J usage is TRBJ2-1; 14 bases are shared with TRBD2. Looked up from germline, CDR1 is MDHEN and CDR2 is SYDVKM. The length of the CDR3 is 17 residues. The CDR3 sequence is CVSSWGLAGDSYNEQFF. CDR3 sequence (DNA): TGTGTCAGCAGTTGGGGACTAGCGGGAGACTCCTACAATGAGCAGTTCTTC. The variable domain in full, completed from reference TRBV28 and TRBJ2-1, reads DVKVTQSSRYLVKRTGEKVFLECVQDMDHENMFWYRQDPGLGLRLIYFSYDVKMKEKGDIPEGYSVSREKKERFSLILESASTNQTSMYLCVSSWGLAGDSYNEQFFGPGTRLTVL.

The sample holds many counts of this clonotype. The chain carries TRBV20-1 and TRBJ1-1, with 7 positions matching TRBD1. This CDR3 contains 13 residues. V was pared by 5 bases and J by 1 base, with 4 bases of the junction left unmatched. The germline CDR1 and CDR2 sequences are DFQATT and SNEGSKA (reference sequence). CDR3 bases: TGCAGTGCTGTGGGACAGCAGAACACTGAAGCTTTCTTT. Amino acid sequence: CSAVGQQNTEAFF.

The gene calls are TRBV6-1 and TRBJ1-6, with 7 bases identical to TRBD1. Unmatched junction bases numbered 8, after V lost 6 bases and J lost 0 bases. In germline, CDR1 is MNHNS, CDR2 SASEGT. The CDR3 extends over 17 amino acids. The CDR3 sequence is CASRGDRDSSYNSPLHF. The CDR3 nucleotides are TGTGCCAGCAGGGGCGACCGGGACAGCTCCTATAATTCACCCCTCCACTTT.

The V and J genes are TRBV12-3 or TRBV12-4 and TRBJ2-3, with TRBD2 matching over 14 bases. The length of the CDR3 is 19 residues. The ends lost 6 bases at V and 6 bases at J; junction bases unmatched: 17. The CDR3 reads CASRQGLAGALSEVDTQYF. CDR3 coding DNA: TGTGCCAGCAGACAGGGACTAGCGGGGGCCCTCTCTGAGGTGGATACGCAGTATTTT.